This entry describes one T cell receptor (beta chain). Its matching antigen is unknown. This sample was taken from a study of T cell responses to AZD1222 COVID-19 vaccine. Study-wide background: Pooling of second doses given at about 4 or about 12 weeks was done.

Study results and limitations: Mostly white British, mostly female donors; authors suggested clonal diversity may be underestimated.

Trimming took off 4 bases at V and 2 bases at J, with 12 bases between the two ends. The CDR3 is 14 residues long. CDR1 MGHRA and CDR2 YSYEKL come from the germline V gene. The table came from immunoSEQ multiplex PCR; TCRdb's copy has only in-frame clones and leaves some out. The sample includes about 150,000 clones, 92% of them seen just once. Material: peripheral blood, obtained on day 0 of AZD1222 vaccination. The chain is built from TRBV4-1 and TRBJ2-7, with D tentatively TRBD1 or TRBD2 (6 bases each). The TCR comes from an adult in good health. The CDR3 region is CASSPGDKTYEQYF. CDR3 in DNA: TGCGCCAGCAGCCCGGGGGACAAAACCTACGAGCAGTACTTC.